The TCR beta chain described here comes from a study of shared T cell receptors in the human thymus. CDR3 length equals 14 residues. CDR1 is KGHSH and CDR2 is LQKENI in the germline V gene. V was cut by 1 base and J by 4 bases, with 8 bases left in between. Sequencing was performed with immunoSEQ multiplex PCR; in TCRdb, only in-frame clones are kept and a portion is missing. The sample contains 500,000 to 750,000 clones, 88% of which appear only once. In this sample, this clone turned up once. This sample was also put to use in a study of human thymus T cells. Per that study: It was healthy Finnish infants having corrective surgery for congenital heart defects who were the donors. The study used thymus tissue resected during corrective heart surgery. Highly overlapping thymic repertoires in unrelated individuals were reported by related research.

Sequenced sample: thymocytes. The sequence was collected from a boy less than two years old with a congenital heart defect. J is TRBJ1-5 and V is TRBV18; D may be TRBD1 (5 bases). CDR3 in amino acids: CASSPRGGNQPQHF. As DNA, the CDR3 is TGTGCCAGCTCACCACGGGGCGGTAATCAGCCCCAGCATTTT.